Presented here are 21 T cell receptor beta chains from one specimen sequenced in a study of T cell repertoires and Cas9 in healthy adults. Measured with immunoSEQ multiplex PCR; TCRdb has only the in-frame clones, and not every one. Among approximately 22,000 clones, 90% were seen once, and the ten largest hold 0.69%. The sequenced sample was CD4+ effector T cells (CD127+, CD25-, CD137-, CD154-) from PBMCs; culture status not recorded. The receptors originated from a human donor in good health.

This CDR3 reads CASSLSKGRGKYNQPQHF. The CDR3 DNA sequence: TGTGCCAGCAGTTTATCTAAGGGCAGGGGGAAATACAATCAGCCCCAGCATTTT. J is TRBJ1-5 and V is TRBV28, with 7 bases identical to TRBD1. Losses at the gene ends were 1 base for V and 3 bases for J; bases not matched to a gene: 12. This CDR3 is 18 amino acids long. The germline V gene has CDR1 MDHEN and CDR2 SYDVKM.

In this sample, this clone turned up a few times. Within the sample, other DNA sequences also encode this same CDR3. The chain employs TRBV5-4 and TRBJ1-1; D is perhaps TRBD1 (6 bases). The V gene's germline CDR1 is SGHNT and CDR2 YYREEE (reference sequence). The CDR3 runs 14 residues. V was shortened by 4 bases and J by 2 bases, with 12 bases between the two germline ends. CDR3 bases: TGTGCCAGCAGCGGGGGGGCGATAAACACTGAAGCTTTCTTT. It is translated as CASSGGAINTEAFF.

This clone has just a few counts. The chain has TRBV2 and TRBJ1-3; D is uncertain. The CDR3 contains 15 residues. V was trimmed by 2 bases and J by 0 bases, leaving 8 bases between them. CDR1 is SNHLY and CDR2 is FYNNEI in the germline V gene. CDR3 region: CASSEQHSSGNTIYF. As DNA, the CDR3 is TGTGCCAGCAGTGAACAGCATAGCTCTGGAAACACCATATATTTT.

The rearrangement uses TRBV18 and TRBJ2-7; D call uncertain. Looked up from germline, CDR1 is KGHSH and CDR2 is LQKENI. V gave up 3 bases and J gave up 0 bases, with 15 bases separating them. This CDR3 has 16 amino acids. Here the CDR3 DNA reads TGTGCCAGCTCACCTCTCCCGGGCACGAGCTCCTACGAGCAGTACTTC. Its protein is CASSPLPGTSSYEQYF.

This chain uses TRBV7-6 with TRBJ2-7; 9 bases fit TRBD1. The CDR3 consists of 15 residues. Germline lookup yields CDR1 SGHVS and CDR2 FNYEAQ. The V segment lost 4 bases and the J segment 5 bases; nucleotides outside the gene matches: 9. CDR3 protein: CASSYSGTGWNEQYF. CDR3 nucleotides: TGTGCCAGCAGCTATTCGGGGACAGGGTGGAACGAGCAGTACTTC.

The chain links TRBV5-1 to TRBJ2-7, with 8 bases aligning to TRBD1. The CDR3 spans 16 residues. Per the germline V gene, CDR1 is SGHRS and CDR2 is YFSETQ. V dropped 0 bases and J dropped 3; count of bases not matched to a gene: 8. CDR3 nucleotide sequence: TGCGCCAGCAGCTTGGCGGTAGGGACAGGACTCTACGAGCAGTACTTC. It codes for CASSLAVGTGLYEQYF.

This clone was detected only once. This chain links TRBV5-4 with TRBJ2-6, with D unresolved. This CDR3 has 13 amino acids. Germline CDR1 reads SGHNT; CDR2 reads YYREEE (reference sequence). Trimming took off 3 bases at V and 4 bases at J, with 5 bases between the two ends. The CDR3 here is CASSYWGANVLTF. For the CDR3, the DNA is TGTGCCAGCAGCTATTGGGGGGCCAACGTCCTGACTTTC.

The chain has TRBV2 and TRBJ2-5; D not certain. V gave up 7 bases and J gave up 4 bases, with 13 bases separating them. Germline loops: CDR1 SNHLY, CDR2 FYNNEI. This CDR3 is built from 13 residues. Written as DNA, the CDR3 is TGTGCCAGCATGCTAGAATATGGAGAGACCCAGTACTTC. Protein: CASMLEYGETQYF.

This chain connects TRBV27 to TRBJ2-7, with unresolved D. This CDR3 spans 14 amino acids. The V gene lost 6 bases and the J gene lost 2 bases, with 14 bases spanning the gap. Germline V gene data show CDR1 as MNHEY and CDR2 as SMNVEV (reference sequence). The CDR3 reads CASREPGPAYEQYF. The CDR3 DNA reads TGTGCCAGCAGAGAGCCCGGTCCGGCCTACGAGCAGTACTTC.

Notes on this clone: Additional DNA sequences in this sample encode the identical CDR3. The chain links TRBV7-8 to TRBJ2-1; D may be TRBD1 or TRBD2 (5 bases each). The V end lost 4 bases, the J end lost 9 bases, and 22 bases lay between the germline ends. Germline V CDR1 and CDR2: SGHVS, FQNEAQ. This CDR3 region has 16 residues. The CDR3 DNA reads as TGTGCCAGCAGCTCGAGGGCGAGCCGGGGCCCCAGTGAGCAGTTCTTC. It codes for CASSSRASRGPSEQFF.

The chain carries TRBV7-2 and TRBJ1-1; D perhaps matches TRBD1 (6 bases). This CDR3 spans 15 amino acids. From germline, CDR1 is SGHTA and CDR2 FQGNSA. Trimming took 1 base from V and 11 from J, leaving 20 bases between them. CDR3 protein: CASSLGRREGVAAFF. The DNA of the CDR3 is TGTGCCAGCAGCTTAGGACGGCGGGAGGGGGTGGCCGCTTTCTTT.

This clone was observed once. This chain connects TRBV6-5 to TRBJ2-3; D is unclear. The CDR3 runs 14 residues. V shed 0 bases and J shed 8 bases, with 12 bases lying between them. Germline V CDR1 and CDR2: MNHEY, SVGAGI. In DNA, the CDR3 is TGTGCCAGCAGTTACTCGATGACGGGCGCTACGCAGTATTTT. It yields the protein CASSYSMTGATQYF.

This chain uses TRBV5-1 with TRBJ2-1; 16 bases are shared with TRBD2. Germline CDR1 SGHRS, CDR2 YFSETQ. CDR3 length equals 16 residues. The V gene end was trimmed by 3 bases and the J gene end by 9 bases; junction bases not matched to a gene: 6. The CDR3 bases are TGCGCCAGCAGCTCCGGGACTAGCGGGGGGGCAGGTGAGCAGTTCTTC. Translation gives CASSSGTSGGAGEQFF.

V and J are TRBV5-1 and TRBJ2-7; 8 bases are a match to TRBD2. The germline V gene encodes CDR1 SGHRS and CDR2 YFSETQ. Germline trimming cut 2 bases from V and 4 bases from J; bases unmatched to any gene: 5. This CDR3 is 14 amino acids long. CDR3 region: CASSFGSGAYEQYF. DNA for the CDR3: TGCGCCAGCAGCTTCGGTAGCGGGGCATACGAGCAGTACTTC.

The chain carries TRBV10-3 and TRBJ2-5; D is perhaps TRBD1 or TRBD2 (6 bases each). The end of the DNA is better explained by TRBJ2-7, so the J call may be wrong. The CDR3 covers 11 residues. The germline CDR1 and CDR2 sequences are ENHRY and SYGVKD. CDR3 in amino acids: CAVDGGNEQYF. The DNA of the CDR3 is TGTGCCGTCGACGGGGGCAACGAGCAGTACTTC.

This clone has only a few counts. This chain uses TRBV11-3 with TRBJ2-1; TRBD1 agrees at 10 bases. Trimming took 5 bases from V and 4 from J; bases not matched to a gene: 8. Germline loops: CDR1 SGHNT, CDR2 YENEEA. This CDR3 is 16 amino acids long. The CDR3 coding sequence is TGTGCCAGCAGCCTAGCCGGGACAGGGGTTTACAATGAGCAGTTCTTC. Its protein is CASSLAGTGVYNEQFF.

J is TRBJ1-4 and V is TRBV6-1, with D possibly matching TRBD1 (5 bases). CDR1 is MNHNS and CDR2 is SASEGT in the germline V gene. The CDR3 sequence is 14 residues long. V was pared by 5 bases and J by 7 bases, with 14 bases between. CDR3 in DNA: TGTGCCAGCAGTAGACTCCCCAGGGCTGAAAAACTGTTTTTT. Amino acids: CASSRLPRAEKLFF.

The genes are TRBV19 and TRBJ2-3; TRBD1 might be the D (5 bases). This CDR3 region has 15 residues. The germline V gene encodes CDR1 LNHDA and CDR2 SQIVND (reference sequence). Deletions cut 7 bases from V and 7 bases from J, with 21 bases between. The CDR3 nucleotides are TGTGCCAGTATGGTCGGGCCAGGCCAGGGATATACGCAGTATTTT. The encoded protein is CASMVGPGQGYTQYF.

The rearrangement joins TRBV6-6 to TRBJ1-5; 8 bases are a match to TRBD1. The germline V gene has CDR1 MNHNY and CDR2 SVGAGI (reference sequence). The CDR3 length is 15 residues. V was clipped by 4 bases and J by 1 base; unmatched bases: 3. The CDR3 loop is CASSFTGGSNQPQHF. The CDR3 DNA reads TGTGCCAGCAGTTTCACAGGGGGAAGCAATCAGCCCCAGCATTTT.

The rearrangement joins TRBV5-5 to TRBJ1-5; perhaps TRBD1 as D (5 bases). The CDR3 contains 14 residues. Between the trimmed V and J ends, which lost 1 base and 5 bases, there was a span of 10 bases. From germline, CDR1 is SGHKS and CDR2 YYEKEE (reference sequence). CDR3: CASSLSRGDQPQHF. CDR3 bases: TGTGCCAGCAGCTTGTCACGGGGGGATCAGCCCCAGCATTTT.

The genes are TRBV5-4 and TRBJ2-1; D may be TRBD1 (6 bases). Germline loops: CDR1 SGHNT, CDR2 YYREEE (reference sequence). Trimming removed 2 bases from V and 1 base from J, with 7 bases in between. The CDR3 consists of 14 residues. CDR3 loop: CASSLQGSYNEQFF. The CDR3 bases are TGTGCCAGCAGCTTACAGGGTTCCTACAATGAGCAGTTCTTC.